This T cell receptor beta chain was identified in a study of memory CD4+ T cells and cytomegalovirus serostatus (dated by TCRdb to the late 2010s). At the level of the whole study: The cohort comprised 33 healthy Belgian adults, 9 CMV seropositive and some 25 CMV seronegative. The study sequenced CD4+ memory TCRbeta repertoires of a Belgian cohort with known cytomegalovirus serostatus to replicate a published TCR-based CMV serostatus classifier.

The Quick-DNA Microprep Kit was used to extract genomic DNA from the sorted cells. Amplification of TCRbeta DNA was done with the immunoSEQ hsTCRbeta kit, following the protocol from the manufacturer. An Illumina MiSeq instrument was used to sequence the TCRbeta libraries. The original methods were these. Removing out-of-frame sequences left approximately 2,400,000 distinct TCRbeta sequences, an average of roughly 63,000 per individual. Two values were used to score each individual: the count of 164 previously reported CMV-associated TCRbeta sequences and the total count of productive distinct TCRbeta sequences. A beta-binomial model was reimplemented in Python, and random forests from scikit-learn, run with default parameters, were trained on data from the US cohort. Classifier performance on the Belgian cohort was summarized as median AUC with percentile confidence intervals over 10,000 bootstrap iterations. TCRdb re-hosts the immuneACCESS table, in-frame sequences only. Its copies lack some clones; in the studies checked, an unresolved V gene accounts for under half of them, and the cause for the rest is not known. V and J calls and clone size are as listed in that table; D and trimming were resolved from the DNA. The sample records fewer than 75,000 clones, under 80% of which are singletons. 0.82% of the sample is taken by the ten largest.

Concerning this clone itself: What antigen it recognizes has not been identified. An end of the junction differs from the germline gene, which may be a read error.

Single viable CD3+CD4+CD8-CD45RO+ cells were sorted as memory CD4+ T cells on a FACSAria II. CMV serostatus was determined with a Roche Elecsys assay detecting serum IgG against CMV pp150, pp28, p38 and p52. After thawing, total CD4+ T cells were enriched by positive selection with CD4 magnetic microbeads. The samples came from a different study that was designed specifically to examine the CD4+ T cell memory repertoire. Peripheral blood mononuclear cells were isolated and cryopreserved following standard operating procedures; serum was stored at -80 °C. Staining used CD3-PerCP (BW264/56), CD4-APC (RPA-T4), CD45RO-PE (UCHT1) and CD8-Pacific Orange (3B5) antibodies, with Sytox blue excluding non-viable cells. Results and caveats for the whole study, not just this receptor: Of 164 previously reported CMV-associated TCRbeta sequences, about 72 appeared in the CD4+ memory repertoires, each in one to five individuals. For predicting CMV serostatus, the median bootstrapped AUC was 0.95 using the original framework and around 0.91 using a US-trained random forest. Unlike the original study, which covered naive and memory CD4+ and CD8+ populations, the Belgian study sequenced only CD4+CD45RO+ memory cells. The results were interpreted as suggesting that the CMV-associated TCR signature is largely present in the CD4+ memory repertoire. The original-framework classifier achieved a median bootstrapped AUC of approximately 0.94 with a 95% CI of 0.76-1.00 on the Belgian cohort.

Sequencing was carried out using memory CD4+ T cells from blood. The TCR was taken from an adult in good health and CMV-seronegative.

This receptor carries the CDR3 CASSESGIIVSEQYF. The sequenced DNA is TGTGCCAGCAGCGAATCGGGGATTATCGTCAGCGAGCAGTACTTC. The receptor chain draws on TRBV25-1 and TRBJ2-7; a weak D assignment points to TRBD2 (5 bases agree). The CDR3, from cysteine to phenylalanine, totals 15 residues. Just the 45-base CDR3 DNA is kept, in frame starting at base 1. The germline V gene supplies CDR1 MGHDK and CDR2 SYGVNS.